Listed below are T cell receptor beta chains from one sample, sequenced in a study of cytomegalovirus exposure and HLA in healthy donors. Data came from immunoSEQ multiplex PCR; TCRdb stores just in-frame clones and leaves some out. There are over 100,000 clones in the sample; just under 90% occur only once, and about 5% lies in the top ten. Sequenced sample: PBMCs. Every receptor here comes from a woman between 25 and 40 years old in good health and CMV-seronegative. Each CDR3 is given with its conserved first and last residue.

V,CDR3
TRBV5-5,CASSFPGTTEAFF
TRBV30,CAWSVGAPTDTQYF
TRBV5-6,CASSLIYTGFDYGYTF
TRBV7-6,CASSPTGVWGKNTEAFF
TRBV7-9,CASSTHPYNEQFF
TRBV11-2,CASSLGRRGETQYF
TRBV27,CASSDRVSSYEQYF
TRBV19,CASLSGRAEEDTQYF
TRBV10-3,CAISPTGGISGNTIYF
TRBV19,CATQGWGKDNEKLFF
TRBV2,CASSEGQGQYYRDTF
TRBV5-6,CASTRTRVTDTQYF
TRBV7-2,CASSSARGNTEAFF
TRBV5-1,CASSLVVGGYEQYF
TRBV9,CASSAGQYNEQFF
TRBV28,CASSPRAGRLDYEQYF
TRBV28,CASSPGREHQPQHF
TRBV15,CATSREGTGRNEKLFF
TRBV19,CASSIGEGHSTDTQYF
TRBV5-1,CASSWGQGAYNEQFF
TRBV23-1,CASSQGHEQYF
TRBV28,CASSSPGQDSGNTIYF
TRBV7-6,CASSSEETQYF
TRBV4-3,CASSQVSGDGNTIYF
TRBV28,CASSSEPGLAGVWEQFF
TRBV7-8,CASSSWTSGYNEQFF
TRBV19,CASKRGSQPQHF
TRBV6-7,CANPGGPYGYTF
TRBV7-9,CASSLLGASSYEQYF